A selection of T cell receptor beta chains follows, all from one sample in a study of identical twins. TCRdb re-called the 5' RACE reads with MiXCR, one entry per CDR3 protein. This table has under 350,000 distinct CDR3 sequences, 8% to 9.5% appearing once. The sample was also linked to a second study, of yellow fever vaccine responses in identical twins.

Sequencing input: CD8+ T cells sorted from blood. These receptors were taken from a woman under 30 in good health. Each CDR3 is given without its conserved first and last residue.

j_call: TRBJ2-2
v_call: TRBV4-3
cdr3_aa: ASSQDSPTGPNTGELF

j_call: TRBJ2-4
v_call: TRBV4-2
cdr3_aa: ASSQWTGENIQY

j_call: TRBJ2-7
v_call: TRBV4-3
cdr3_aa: ASSPGQGLSYEQY

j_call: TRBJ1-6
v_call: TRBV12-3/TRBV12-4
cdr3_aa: ASSLAGALDNSPLH

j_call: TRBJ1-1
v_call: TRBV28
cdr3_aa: ASSFLGQVWMWHTEAF

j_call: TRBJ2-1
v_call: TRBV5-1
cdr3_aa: ASSLELAGHNEQF

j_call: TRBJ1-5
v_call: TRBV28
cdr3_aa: ASRPQGTNQPQH

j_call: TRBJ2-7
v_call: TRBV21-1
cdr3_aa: ASSKEDRVRSRSSYEQY

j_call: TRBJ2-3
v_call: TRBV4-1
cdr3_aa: ASSQGGGGGTDTQY

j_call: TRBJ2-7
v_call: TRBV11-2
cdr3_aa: ASSLVRGSGSYEQY

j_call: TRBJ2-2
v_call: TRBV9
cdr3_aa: ASSIRTSGGNTGELF

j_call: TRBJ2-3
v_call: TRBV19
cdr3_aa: ASSTRDRVGDTQY

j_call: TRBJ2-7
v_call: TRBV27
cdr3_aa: ASSMGGFSEQY

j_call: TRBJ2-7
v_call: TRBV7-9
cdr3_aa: ASTWGGDEQY

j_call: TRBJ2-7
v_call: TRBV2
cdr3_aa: ASSDVLAGGPYEQY

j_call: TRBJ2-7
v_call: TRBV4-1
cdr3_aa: ASSQDSPPVTFSYEQY

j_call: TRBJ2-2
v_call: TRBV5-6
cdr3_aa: ASSLGQPNTGELF

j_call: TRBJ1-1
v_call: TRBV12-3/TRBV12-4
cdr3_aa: ASSPIQTPNTEAF

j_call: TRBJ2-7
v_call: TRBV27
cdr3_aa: ASTLSGGSSYEQY

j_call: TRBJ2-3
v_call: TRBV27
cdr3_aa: ASSSQLDRGTDTQY

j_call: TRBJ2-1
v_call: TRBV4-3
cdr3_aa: ASSPILAGGNEQF

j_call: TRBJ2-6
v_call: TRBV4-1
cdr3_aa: ASSQFSSGANVLT

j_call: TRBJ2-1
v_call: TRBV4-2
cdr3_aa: ASSHSKAGPTPEQF

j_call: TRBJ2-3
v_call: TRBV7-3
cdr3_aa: ASSPLTGGPADTQY

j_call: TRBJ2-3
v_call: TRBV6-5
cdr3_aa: ASSYGDGSTDTQY

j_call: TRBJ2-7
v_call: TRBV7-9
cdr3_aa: ASSRTGDEQY

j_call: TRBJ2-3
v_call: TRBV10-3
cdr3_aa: AINPGGGQGGTDTQY

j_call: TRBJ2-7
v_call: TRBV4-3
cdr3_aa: ASSQDSGQGYEQY

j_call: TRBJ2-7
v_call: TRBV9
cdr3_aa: ASSASAGGGREQY

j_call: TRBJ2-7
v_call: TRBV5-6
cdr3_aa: ASSLVQRSSYEQY

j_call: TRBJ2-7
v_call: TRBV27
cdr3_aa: ASSQFPTLEQY

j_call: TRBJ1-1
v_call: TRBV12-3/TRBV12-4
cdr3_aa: ASSLRDREAEAF

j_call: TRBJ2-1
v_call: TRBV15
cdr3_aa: ATSKWTGGSYNEQF

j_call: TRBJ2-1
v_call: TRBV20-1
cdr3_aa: SAPRESYYNEQF

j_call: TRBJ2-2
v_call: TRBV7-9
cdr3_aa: ASIRQGAGELF

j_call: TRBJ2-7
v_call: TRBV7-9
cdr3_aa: ASSSSPTSGSLEQY

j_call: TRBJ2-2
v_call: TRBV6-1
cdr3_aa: ASRRATGPRKGELF

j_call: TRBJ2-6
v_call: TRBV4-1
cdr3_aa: ASSHPVFFAGTGSSGANVLT

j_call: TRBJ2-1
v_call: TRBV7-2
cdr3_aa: ASSRASGGKNEQF

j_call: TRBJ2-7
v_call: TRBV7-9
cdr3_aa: ASSREDRAYEQY

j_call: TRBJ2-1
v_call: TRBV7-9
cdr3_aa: ASRPWDSSNEQF